This record covers a single T cell receptor (beta chain). PCR amplification relied on 60 Vbeta primers (plus 13 Jbeta primers). The assay was immunoSEQ multiplex PCR, and TCRdb's table has in-frame clones only and misses some. This table holds under 150,000 clones, 70% to 80% found once. The source of the sample is a study of cytomegalovirus exposure and HLA in healthy donors. With 4 bases clipped from V and 1 base from J, the junction kept 4 bases outside the gene matches. Germline CDR1 reads SGHVS; CDR2 reads FNYEAQ. There are 16 residues in the CDR3. The TCR originated in a woman in her forties in good health and CMV-seropositive. V and J are TRBV7-6 and TRBJ2-1; 10 bases align to TRBD1. Sequencing was carried out using PBMCs. CDR3 nucleotide sequence: TGTGCCAGCAGCTCCAGACAGGGGGCATCCTACAATGAGCAGTTCTTC. This gives the protein CASSSRQGASYNEQFF. Variable domain in full (rest from reference TRBV7-6 and TRBJ2-1): GAGVSQSPRYKVTKRGQDVALRCDPISGHVSLYWYRQALGQGPEFLTYFNYEAQQDKSGLPNDRFSAERPEGSISTLTIQRTEQRDSAMYRCASSSRQGASYNEQFFGPGTRLTVL.